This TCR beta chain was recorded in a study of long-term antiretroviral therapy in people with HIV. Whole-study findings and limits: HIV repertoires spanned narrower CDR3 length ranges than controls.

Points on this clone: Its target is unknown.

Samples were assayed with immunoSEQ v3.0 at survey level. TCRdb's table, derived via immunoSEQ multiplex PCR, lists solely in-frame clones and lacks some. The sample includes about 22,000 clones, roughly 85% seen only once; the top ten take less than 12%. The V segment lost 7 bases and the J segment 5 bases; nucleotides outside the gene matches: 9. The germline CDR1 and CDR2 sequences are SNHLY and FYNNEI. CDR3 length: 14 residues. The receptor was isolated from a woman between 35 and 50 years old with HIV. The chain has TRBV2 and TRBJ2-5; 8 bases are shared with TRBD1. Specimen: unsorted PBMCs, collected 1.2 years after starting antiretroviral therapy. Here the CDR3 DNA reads TGTGCCAGCAAGGCGGGCAGGGGGCGTGAGACCCAGTACTTC. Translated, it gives CASKAGRGRETQYF. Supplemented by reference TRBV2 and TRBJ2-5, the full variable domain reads EPEVTQTPSHQVTQMGQEVILRCVPISNHLYFYWYRQILGQKVEFLVSFYNNEISEKSEIFDDQFSVERPDGSNFTLKIRSTKLEDSAMYFCASKAGRGRETQYFGPGTRLLVL.